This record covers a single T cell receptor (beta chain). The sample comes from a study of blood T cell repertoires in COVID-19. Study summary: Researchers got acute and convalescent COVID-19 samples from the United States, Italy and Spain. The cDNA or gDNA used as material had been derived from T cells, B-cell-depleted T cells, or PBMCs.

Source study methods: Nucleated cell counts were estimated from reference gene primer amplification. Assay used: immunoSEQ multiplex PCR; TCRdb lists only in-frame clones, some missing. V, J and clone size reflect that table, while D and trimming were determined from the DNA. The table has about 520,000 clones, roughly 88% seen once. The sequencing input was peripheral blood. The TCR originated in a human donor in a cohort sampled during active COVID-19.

The CDR3 is CASKRTVATNEKLFF. Written as DNA, the CDR3 is TGTGCCAGCAAGAGGACAGTTGCAACTAATGAAAAACTGTTTTTT. The chain couples TRBV2 to TRBJ1-4, with D maybe TRBD1 (6 bases). CDR3 size: 15 residues. The germline V and J ends were trimmed by 7 bases and 0 bases, with 12 bases remaining between them. Germline loops: CDR1 SNHLY, CDR2 FYNNEI.